This T cell receptor beta chain was identified during a study of blood T cell repertoires in COVID-19. Here immunoSEQ multiplex PCR was the method, and the copy in TCRdb shows in-frame clones only, minus some. This table holds roughly 310,000 clones, roughly 90% found once. V dropped 2 bases and J dropped 0 bases, with 14 bases sitting between them. This CDR3 comprises 17 residues. The V gene's germline CDR1 is SEHNR and CDR2 FQNEAQ (reference sequence). This receptor was identified in a woman aged 40 to 49 who had recovered from COVID-19. This chain connects TRBV7-9 to TRBJ2-1, with D hard to call. The sample comprised PBMCs or T cells enriched from blood (not recorded which). Here the CDR3 reads CASSLSEPRSSYNEQFF. DNA for the CDR3: TGTGCCAGCAGCTTATCGGAGCCCCGGTCCTCCTACAATGAGCAGTTCTTC.